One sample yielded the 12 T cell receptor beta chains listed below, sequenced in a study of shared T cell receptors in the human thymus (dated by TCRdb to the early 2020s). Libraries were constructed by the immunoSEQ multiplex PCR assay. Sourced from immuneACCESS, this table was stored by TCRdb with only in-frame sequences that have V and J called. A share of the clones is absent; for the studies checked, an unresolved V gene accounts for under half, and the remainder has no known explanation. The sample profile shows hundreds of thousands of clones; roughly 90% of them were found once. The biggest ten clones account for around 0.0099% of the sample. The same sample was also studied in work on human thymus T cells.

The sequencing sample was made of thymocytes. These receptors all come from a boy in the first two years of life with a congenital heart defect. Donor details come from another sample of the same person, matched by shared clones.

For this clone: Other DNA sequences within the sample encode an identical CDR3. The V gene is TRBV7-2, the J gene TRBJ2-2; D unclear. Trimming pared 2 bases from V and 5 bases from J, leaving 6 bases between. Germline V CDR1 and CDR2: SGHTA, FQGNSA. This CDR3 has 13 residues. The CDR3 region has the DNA TGTGCCAGCAGCTTAAGTCGGACCGGGGAGCTGTTTTTT. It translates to CASSLSRTGELFF.

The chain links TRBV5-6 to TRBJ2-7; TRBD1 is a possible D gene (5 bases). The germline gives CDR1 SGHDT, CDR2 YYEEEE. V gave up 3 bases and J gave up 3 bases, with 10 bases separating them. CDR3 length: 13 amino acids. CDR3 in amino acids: CASSCSRDYEQYF. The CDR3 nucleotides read TGTGCCAGCAGCTGTAGCAGGGACTACGAGCAGTACTTC.

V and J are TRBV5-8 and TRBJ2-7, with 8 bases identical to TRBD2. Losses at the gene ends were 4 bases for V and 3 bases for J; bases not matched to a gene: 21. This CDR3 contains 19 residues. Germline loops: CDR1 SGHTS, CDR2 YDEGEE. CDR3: CASSPPGNSGDLFFYEQYF. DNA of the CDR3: TGTGCCAGCAGCCCCCCTGGGAATAGCGGGGACTTGTTCTTCTACGAGCAGTACTTC. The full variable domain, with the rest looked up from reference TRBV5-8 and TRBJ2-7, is EAGVTQSPTHLIKTRGQQATLRCSPISGHTSVYWYQQALGLGLQFLLWYDEGEERNRGNFPPRFSGRQFPNYSSELNVNALELEDSALYLCASSPPGNSGDLFFYEQYFGPGTRLTVT.

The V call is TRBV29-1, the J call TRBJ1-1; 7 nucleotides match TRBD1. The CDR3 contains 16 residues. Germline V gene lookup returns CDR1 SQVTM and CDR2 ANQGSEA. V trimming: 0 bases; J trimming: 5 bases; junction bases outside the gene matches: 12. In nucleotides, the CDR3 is TGCAGCGTTGAAGATCGATTAGACAGGGTAAGAACTGAAGCTTTCTTT. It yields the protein CSVEDRLDRVRTEAFF.

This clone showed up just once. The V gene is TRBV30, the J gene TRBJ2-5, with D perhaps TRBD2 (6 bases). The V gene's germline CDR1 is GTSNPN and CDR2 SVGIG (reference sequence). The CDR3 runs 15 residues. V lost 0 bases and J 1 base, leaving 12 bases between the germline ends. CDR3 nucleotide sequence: TGTGCCTGGAGTGTAGGGCTAGCGAGCCAAGAGACCCAGTACTTC. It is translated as CAWSVGLASQETQYF.

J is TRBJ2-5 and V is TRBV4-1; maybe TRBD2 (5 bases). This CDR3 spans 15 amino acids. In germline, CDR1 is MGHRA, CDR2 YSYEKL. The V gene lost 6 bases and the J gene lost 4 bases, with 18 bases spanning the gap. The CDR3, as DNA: TGCGCCAGCAGAGCTAGGAGGAGAGAGACAGAGACCCAGTACTTC. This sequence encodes CASRARRRETETQYF.

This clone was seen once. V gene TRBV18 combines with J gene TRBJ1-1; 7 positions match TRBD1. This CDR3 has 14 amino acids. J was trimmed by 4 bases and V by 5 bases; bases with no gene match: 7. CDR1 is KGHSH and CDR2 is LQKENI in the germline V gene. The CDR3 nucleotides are TGTGCCAGCTCAGCGACAGGGCAGTGCACTGAAGCTTTCTTT. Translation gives CASSATGQCTEAFF.

The DNA of the CDR3 is TGTGCCAGCAGCCGGGACTACGGCCGAGCCTACGAGCAGTACTTC. It codes for CASSRDYGRAYEQYF. The genes are TRBV5-6 and TRBJ2-7, with 7 bases aligning to TRBD2. This CDR3 spans 15 amino acids. The germline gives CDR1 SGHDT, CDR2 YYEEEE. The ends lost 4 bases at V and 2 bases at J; junction bases unmatched: 9. The variable domain in full, completed from reference TRBV5-6 and TRBJ2-7, reads DAGVTQSPTHLIKTRGQQVTLRCSPKSGHDTVSWYQQALGQGPQFIFQYYEEEERQRGNFPDRFSGHQFPNYSSELNVNALLLGDSALYLCASSRDYGRAYEQYFGPGTRLTVT.

The CDR3, as DNA: TGTGCCAGCAGCTTAGGCATCAGGGAAGAGACCCAGTACTTC. Amino acid sequence: CASSLGIREETQYF. The chain combines TRBV7-9 with TRBJ2-5, with a tentative D call TRBD1 (5 bases). This CDR3 comprises 14 residues. The germline V and J ends were trimmed by 1 base and 3 bases, with 9 bases remaining between them. Germline V CDR1 and CDR2: SEHNR, FQNEAQ (reference sequence). The complete variable domain, with remaining parts taken from reference TRBV7-9 and TRBJ2-5, reads DTGVSQNPRHKITKRGQNVTFRCDPISEHNRLYWYRQTLGQGPEFLTYFQNEAQLEKSRLLSDRFSAERPKGSFSTLEIQRTEQGDSAMYLCASSLGIREETQYFGPGTRLLVL.

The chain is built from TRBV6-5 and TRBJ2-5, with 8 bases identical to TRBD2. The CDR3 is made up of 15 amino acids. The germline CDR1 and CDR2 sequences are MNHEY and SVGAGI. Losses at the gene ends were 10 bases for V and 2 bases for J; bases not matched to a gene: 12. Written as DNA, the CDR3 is TGTGCCACCCGGGGGTCGGGGGGGCGGCAAGAGACCCAGTACTTC. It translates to CATRGSGGRQETQYF.

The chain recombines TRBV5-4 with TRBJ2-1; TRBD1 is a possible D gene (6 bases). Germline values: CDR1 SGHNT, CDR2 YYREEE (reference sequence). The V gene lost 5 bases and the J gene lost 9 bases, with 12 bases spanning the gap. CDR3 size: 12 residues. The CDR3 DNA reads TGTGCCAGCAGGCCCGCACAGGGTGAGCAGTTCTTC. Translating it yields CASRPAQGEQFF. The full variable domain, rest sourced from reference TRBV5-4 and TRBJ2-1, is ETGVTQSPTHLIKTRGQQVTLRCSSQSGHNTVSWYQQALGQGPQFIFQYYREEENGRGNFPPRFSGLQFPNYSSELNVNALELDDSALYLCASRPAQGEQFFGPGTRLTVL.

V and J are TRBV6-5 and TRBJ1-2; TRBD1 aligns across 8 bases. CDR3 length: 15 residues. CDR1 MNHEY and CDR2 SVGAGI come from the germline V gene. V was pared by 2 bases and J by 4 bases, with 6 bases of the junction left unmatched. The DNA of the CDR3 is TGTGCCAGCAGTTACAGGACAGGGAACAGCTATGGCTACACCTTC. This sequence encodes CASSYRTGNSYGYTF.